This entry lists 20 T cell receptor beta chains sequenced from one sample in a study of metastatic and nonmetastatic thyroid tumors. All patients were treatment-naive before thyroid surgery. TCRdb redid the clone calls on the PCR reads using MiXCR. The repertoire holds about 69,000 clones, with 12% to 15% as singletons. Sequenced sample: blood. The receptors originated from a male donor with papillary thyroid cancer or a benign thyroid nodule (not recorded which). Some clones in this sample may be carry-over from other donors' samples.

This clone has ten or more counts. The chain couples TRBV4-2 to TRBJ2-1, with 12 bases aligning to TRBD2. The CDR3 covers 19 residues. V shed 4 bases, J shed 11 bases, and the junction held 21 bases outside the gene matches. Germline CDR1 LGHNA, CDR2 YNFKEQ. CDR3 protein: CASSPRTSGEPPTTMKQFF. CDR3 sequence (DNA): TGTGCCAGCAGCCCGCGGACTAGCGGGGAGCCCCCTACTACAATGAAGCAGTTCTTC.

Many counts were recorded for this clone. The same CDR3 is also encoded by other DNA sequences in this sample. The genes are TRBV7-9 and TRBJ2-1; D is possibly TRBD2 (5 bases). This CDR3 contains 15 residues. Germline V CDR1 and CDR2: SEHNR, FQNEAQ (reference sequence). The ends were cut back, 1 base at V and 2 bases at J, with 9 bases in the middle. CDR3 sequence (DNA): TGTGCCAGCAGCTTAGGGTCACTAGCCTACAATGAGCAGTTCTTC. Protein product: CASSLGSLAYNEQFF. The full variable domain, in which reference TRBV7-9 and TRBJ2-1 provide the parts outside the CDR3, is DTGVSQNPRHKITKRGQNVTFRCDPISEHNRLYWYRQTLGQGPEFLTYFQNEAQLEKSRLLSDRFSAERPKGSFSTLEIQRTEQGDSAMYLCASSLGSLAYNEQFFGPGTRLTVL.

This clone was recorded at least ten times. J is TRBJ2-1 and V is TRBV6-1; 7 bases fit TRBD2. The CDR3 is made up of 17 amino acids. The germline CDR1 and CDR2 sequences are MNHNS and SASEGT. V shed 3 bases, J shed 0 bases, and the junction held 8 bases outside the gene matches. CDR3 in amino acids: CASSDRASGLSYNEQFF. The CDR3 DNA reads TGTGCCAGCAGTGATCGGGCTAGCGGACTCTCCTACAATGAGCAGTTCTTC.

This clone was observed at least ten times. This sequence joins TRBV9 and TRBJ2-3; D is possibly TRBD1 or TRBD2 (5 bases each). CDR1 is SGDLS and CDR2 is YYNGEE in the germline V gene. The CDR3 runs to 14 residues. The V and J ends lost 0 bases and 4 bases respectively, with 9 bases between them. The CDR3 nucleotides are TGTGCCAGCAGCGTAGGAGGGGATGCAGATACGCAGTATTTT. This translates into CASSVGGDADTQYF.

This clone has ten or more counts. The CDR3 DNA reads TGTGCCAGCAGCCCCCCCGGACAGGGGGTATATGGCTACACCTTC. Translating gives CASSPPGQGVYGYTF. This chain joins TRBV3-1 and TRBJ1-2, with 10 bases that match TRBD1. V trimming: 4 bases; J trimming: 5 bases; junction bases outside the gene matches: 7. Germline V gene sequence: CDR1 LGHDT, CDR2 YNNKEL (reference sequence). CDR3 size: 15 residues.

The table lists this clone with a few counts. This could be a read error, since a much larger clone is one nucleotide away. The same CDR3 arises from other DNA sequences in this sample as well. The genes are TRBV9 and TRBJ1-1; D not resolved. The germline V and J ends were trimmed by 3 bases and 2 bases, with 8 bases remaining between them. Per germline, CDR1 SGDLS and CDR2 YYNGEE. This CDR3 is 13 amino acids long. The DNA for the CDR3 is TGTGCCAGCAGCGCACCTGGAAACACTGAAGCTTTCTTT. Its translation is CASSAPGNTEAFF.

This clone was seen ten or more times. The chain uses TRBV15 and TRBJ2-6, with D hard to call. The CDR3 consists of 16 residues. CDR1 LNHNV and CDR2 YYDKDF come from the germline V gene (reference sequence). Trimming pared 0 bases from V and 1 base from J, leaving 7 bases between. CDR3 region: CATSRDQGSGANVLTF. CDR3 nucleotide sequence: TGTGCCACCAGCAGAGATCAAGGGTCTGGGGCCAACGTCCTGACTTTC.

This clone has a count of ten or more. The chain uses TRBV4-1 and TRBJ1-6; D call uncertain. Germline CDR1 is MGHRA and CDR2 is YSYEKL. The CDR3 totals 15 residues. V was clipped by 0 bases and J by 8 bases, with 11 bases between them. This chain's CDR3 is CASSQEDPRHSPLHF. CDR3 DNA: TGCGCCAGCAGCCAAGAAGATCCTCGGCATTCACCCCTCCACTTT.

This clone was seen many times. Written as DNA, the CDR3 is TGTGCCAGCAACAGGGGGCAGAACTATGGCTACACCTTC. Translated: CASNRGQNYGYTF. The V call is TRBV12-3 or TRBV12-4, the J call TRBJ1-2; 9 nucleotides line up with TRBD1. The CDR3 loop spans 13 amino acids. Germline trimming cut 7 bases from V and 2 bases from J; bases unmatched to any gene: 2.

This clone was picked up many times. The V gene is TRBV3-1, the J gene TRBJ1-4; D uncertain. Germline V gene sequence: CDR1 LGHDT, CDR2 YNNKEL (reference sequence). The CDR3 totals 14 residues. V lost 1 base and J lost 7, with 10 bases in between. The DNA for the CDR3 is TGTGCCAGCAGCCAAGGCCTATCCCCTGAAAAACTGTTTTTT. Translated: CASSQGLSPEKLFF.

The sample holds many counts of this clone. CDR3 loop: CASSFAGQISYNEQFF. The CDR3 bases are TGTGCCAGCAGTTTCGCCGGGCAGATCTCCTACAATGAGCAGTTCTTC. This chain links TRBV12-3 or TRBV12-4 with TRBJ2-1; D gene ambiguous. This CDR3 is 16 amino acids long. Between the trimmed V and J ends, which lost 3 bases and 0 bases, there was a span of 12 bases.

In this sample, this clone turned up many times. J is TRBJ2-7 and V is TRBV2; D is uncertain. The germline V and J ends were trimmed by 6 bases and 3 bases, with 6 bases remaining between them. CDR1 and CDR2 (germline): SNHLY, FYNNEI. CDR3 length: 11 residues. CDR3 sequence reads: CASRNLYEQYF. CDR3 DNA sequence: TGTGCCAGCAGAAATCTCTACGAGCAGTACTTC.

The genes are TRBV6-1 and TRBJ2-7, with no clear D. Deletions cut 6 bases from V and 4 bases from J, with 13 bases between. CDR3 size: 13 residues. Germline values: CDR1 MNHNS, CDR2 SASEGT. CDR3 region: CASSQERDYEQYF. The DNA for the CDR3 is TGTGCCAGCAGCCAAGAGAGAGATTACGAGCAGTACTTC.

Details on this clone: The same CDR3 also results from other DNA sequences found in this sample. The chain couples TRBV2 to TRBJ2-3, with 11 bases lining up with TRBD2. In germline, CDR1 is SNHLY, CDR2 FYNNEI. Trimming cost V 6 bases and J 5 bases; bases outside gene matches: 10. The CDR3 spans 16 residues. CDR3 sequence reads: CASRSLAGVTRDTQYF. The CDR3 coding sequence is TGTGCCAGCAGGTCACTAGCGGGAGTGACTCGAGATACGCAGTATTTT.

This clone was seen at least ten times. The chain uses TRBV11-2 and TRBJ2-7, with TRBD2 matching 12 bases. This CDR3 has 14 amino acids. The ends lost 5 bases at V and 6 bases at J; junction bases unmatched: 5. Germline-derived CDR1 and CDR2 are SGHAT and FQNNGV. The DNA of the CDR3 is TGTGCCAGCAGCCTCGGACTAGCGGGACTCGAGCAGTACTTC. This gives the protein CASSLGLAGLEQYF.

The chain uses TRBV19 and TRBJ2-5; 12 bases are shared with TRBD2. The CDR3 consists of 14 residues. The germline V gene encodes CDR1 LNHDA and CDR2 SQIVND (reference sequence). J lost 4 bases, V lost 6 bases, and 3 bases had no gene match. In DNA form, the CDR3 reads TGTGCCAGTAGCCTACTAGCGGGGGGAGAGACCCAGTACTTC. Translating gives CASSLLAGGETQYF.

This clone showed up many times. CDR3 bases: TGTGCCAGTAGTATTGCTAGGGGCAGCAATCAGCCCCAGCATTTT. Its protein is CASSIARGSNQPQHF. This sequence joins TRBV19 and TRBJ1-5; a weak D match, TRBD1 (5 bases). CDR1 LNHDA and CDR2 SQIVND come from the germline V gene (reference sequence). V was cut by 3 bases and J by 1 base, with 10 bases left in between. The CDR3 runs 15 residues.

The rearrangement links TRBV6-1 to TRBJ1-3, with D tentatively TRBD1 (5 bases). This CDR3 spans 17 amino acids. From germline, CDR1 is MNHNS and CDR2 SASEGT. V was cut by 7 bases and J by 1 base, with 20 bases left in between. CDR3 residues: CASNSGRGTYSGNTIYF. The CDR3 nucleotides are TGTGCCAGCAACTCGGGGAGGGGAACATATTCTGGAAACACCATATATTTT.

This clone was seen repeatedly, ten times or more. The sample has other DNA sequences that encode this CDR3 too. The genes are TRBV28 and TRBJ1-2, with D possibly matching TRBD1 (5 bases). The CDR3 sequence is 13 residues long. Trimming pared 2 bases from V and 2 bases from J, leaving 6 bases between. The germline CDR1 and CDR2 sequences are MDHEN and SYDVKM. The CDR3 is CASSLAGNYGYTF. The CDR3 DNA follows: TGTGCCAGCAGTTTAGCAGGGAACTATGGCTACACCTTC.

This clone was seen a few times. V gene TRBV28 combines with J gene TRBJ2-7; D is undetermined. Germline assignment: CDR1 MDHEN and CDR2 SYDVKM. Between the trimmed V and J ends, which lost 2 bases and 4 bases, there was a span of 6 bases. The CDR3 runs to 12 residues. The CDR3 loop is CASSLRSYEQYF. CDR3 nucleotide sequence: TGTGCCAGCAGTTTAAGGTCGTACGAGCAGTACTTC.